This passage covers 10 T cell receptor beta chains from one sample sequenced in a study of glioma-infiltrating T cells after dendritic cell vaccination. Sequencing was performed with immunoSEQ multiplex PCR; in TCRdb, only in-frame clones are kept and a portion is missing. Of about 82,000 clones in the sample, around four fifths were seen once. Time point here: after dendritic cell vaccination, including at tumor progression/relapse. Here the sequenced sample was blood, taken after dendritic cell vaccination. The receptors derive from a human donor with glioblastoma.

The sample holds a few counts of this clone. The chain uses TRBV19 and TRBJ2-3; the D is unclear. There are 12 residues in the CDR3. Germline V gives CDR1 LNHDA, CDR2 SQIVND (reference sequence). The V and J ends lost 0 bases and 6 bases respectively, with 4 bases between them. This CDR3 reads CASSIDRDTQYF. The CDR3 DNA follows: TGTGCCAGTAGTATAGATCGGGATACGCAGTATTTT.

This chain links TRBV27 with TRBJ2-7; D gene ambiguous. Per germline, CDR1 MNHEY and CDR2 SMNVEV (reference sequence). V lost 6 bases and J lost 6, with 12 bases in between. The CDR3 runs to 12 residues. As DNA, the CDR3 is TGTGCCAGCAGCCCCGCCCCCGGCGAGCAGTACTTC. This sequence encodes CASSPAPGEQYF.

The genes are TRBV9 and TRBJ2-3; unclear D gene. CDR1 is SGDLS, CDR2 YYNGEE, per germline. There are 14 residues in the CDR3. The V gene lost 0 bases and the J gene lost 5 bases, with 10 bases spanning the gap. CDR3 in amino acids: CASSVGLGGDTQYF. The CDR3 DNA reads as TGTGCCAGCAGCGTAGGCCTAGGTGGAGATACGCAGTATTTT.

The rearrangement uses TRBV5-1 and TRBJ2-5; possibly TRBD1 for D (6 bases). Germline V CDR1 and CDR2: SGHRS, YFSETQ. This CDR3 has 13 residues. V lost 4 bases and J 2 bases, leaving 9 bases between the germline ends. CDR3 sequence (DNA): TGCGCCAGCAGCGGGGGCCTTCAAGAGACCCAGTACTTC. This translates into CASSGGLQETQYF. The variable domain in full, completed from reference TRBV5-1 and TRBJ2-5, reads KAGVTQTPRYLIKTRGQQVTLSCSPISGHRSVSWYQQTPGQGLQFLFEYFSETQRNKGNFPGRFSGRQFSNSRSEMNVSTLELGDSALYLCASSGGLQETQYFGPGTRLLVL.

CDR3 loop: CATSRDGSGRETQYF. DNA for the CDR3: TGTGCCACCAGCAGAGATGGGTCGGGGAGGGAGACCCAGTACTTC. This chain joins TRBV15 and TRBJ2-5, with D perhaps TRBD2 (6 bases). V shed 0 bases and J shed 5 bases, with 13 bases lying between them. Germline-derived CDR1 and CDR2 are LNHNV and YYDKDF (reference sequence). This CDR3 comprises 15 residues.

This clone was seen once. The chain's CDR3 is CASSPRGGEADTQYF. The CDR3 region has the DNA TGTGCCAGTAGTCCCCGGGGGGGGGAGGCAGATACGCAGTATTTT. The chain joins TRBV19 to TRBJ2-3; 8 bases line up with TRBD2. In germline, CDR1 is LNHDA, CDR2 SQIVND (reference sequence). The CDR3 has 15 residues. J was trimmed by 4 bases and V by 5 bases; bases with no gene match: 8.

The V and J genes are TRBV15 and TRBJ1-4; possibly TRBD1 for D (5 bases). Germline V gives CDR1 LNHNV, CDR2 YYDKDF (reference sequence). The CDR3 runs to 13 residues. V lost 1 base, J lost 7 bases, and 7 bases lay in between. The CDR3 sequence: CATSRGGGEKLFF. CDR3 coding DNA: TGTGCCACCAGCAGAGGGGGCGGTGAAAAACTGTTTTTT.

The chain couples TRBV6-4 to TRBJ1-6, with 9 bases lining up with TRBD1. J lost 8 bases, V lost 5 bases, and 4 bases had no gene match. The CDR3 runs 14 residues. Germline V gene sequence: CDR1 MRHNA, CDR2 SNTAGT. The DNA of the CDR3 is TGTGCCAGCAGTAGGACAGGGGATGATTCACCCCTCCACTTT. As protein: CASSRTGDDSPLHF.

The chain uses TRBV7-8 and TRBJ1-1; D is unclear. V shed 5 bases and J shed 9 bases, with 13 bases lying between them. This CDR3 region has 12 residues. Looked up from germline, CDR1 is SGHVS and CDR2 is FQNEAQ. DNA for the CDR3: TGTGCCAGCAGCCAACCTGGCGGGCAAGCTTTCTTT. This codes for CASSQPGGQAFF.

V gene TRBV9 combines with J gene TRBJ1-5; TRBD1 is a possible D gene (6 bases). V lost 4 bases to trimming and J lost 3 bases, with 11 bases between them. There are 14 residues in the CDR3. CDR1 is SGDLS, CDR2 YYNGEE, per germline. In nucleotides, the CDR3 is TGTGCCAGCAGCCTCGGGGACAACAATCAGCCCCAGCATTTT. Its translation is CASSLGDNNQPQHF.